This TCR beta chain was sequenced in a study of blood T cell repertoires in COVID-19. Details on this clone: Other DNA sequences in the same sample also yield this CDR3.

The trim removed 6 bases at V and 5 bases at J, leaving 5 bases unmatched. The CDR3 has 13 residues. Using immunoSEQ multiplex PCR, the repertoire was profiled, and TCRdb retains in-frame clones only, with some absent. The sample holds some 290,000 clones, nearly 90% seen once. The sequenced material came from peripheral blood. This TCR derives from a woman between 40 and 55 years old with COVID-19, enrolled during active disease. This rearrangement joins TRBV12-3 or TRBV12-4 to TRBJ1-2, with TRBD1 matching 8 bases. The CDR3 DNA reads as TGTGCCAGCAGCACCGGACAGGGATATGGCTACACCTTC. This sequence encodes CASSTGQGYGYTF.